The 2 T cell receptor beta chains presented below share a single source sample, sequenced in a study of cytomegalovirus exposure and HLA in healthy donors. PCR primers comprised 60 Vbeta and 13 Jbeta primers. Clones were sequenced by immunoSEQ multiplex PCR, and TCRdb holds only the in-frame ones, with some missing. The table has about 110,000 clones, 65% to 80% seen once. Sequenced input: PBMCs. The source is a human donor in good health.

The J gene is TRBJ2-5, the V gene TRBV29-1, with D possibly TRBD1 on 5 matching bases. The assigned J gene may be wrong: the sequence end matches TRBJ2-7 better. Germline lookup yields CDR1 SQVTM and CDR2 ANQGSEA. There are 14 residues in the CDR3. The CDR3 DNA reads TGCAGCGTTGAAGACCGGACAACCCCATACGAGCAGTACTTC. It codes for CSVEDRTTPYEQYF.

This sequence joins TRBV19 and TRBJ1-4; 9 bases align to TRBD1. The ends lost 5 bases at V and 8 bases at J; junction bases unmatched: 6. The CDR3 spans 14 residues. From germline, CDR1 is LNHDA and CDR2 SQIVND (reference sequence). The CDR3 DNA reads TGTGCCAGTAGTTCCGGGACAGGGAGCGAAAAACTGTTTTTT. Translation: CASSSGTGSEKLFF. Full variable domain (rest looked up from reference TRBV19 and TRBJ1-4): DGGITQSPKYLFRKEGQNVTLSCEQNLNHDAMYWYRQDPGQGLRLIYYSQIVNDFQKGDIAEGYSVSREKKESFPLTVTSAQKNPTAFYLCASSSGTGSEKLFFGSGTQLSVL.